These T cell receptor beta chains were read from a single sample in a study of cytomegalovirus exposure and HLA in healthy donors. Assay: immunoSEQ multiplex PCR; the TCRdb copy retains only in-frame clones and omits some. In the table there are 150,000 to 200,000 clones, just under 90% of which are singletons. The sequenced sample consisted of PBMCs. The receptors shown here come from a woman younger than 45 in good health and CMV-seronegative. CDR3s include the opening cysteine and the closing phenylalanine or tryptophan. Each record gives: V gene, CDR3 length, CDR3 protein.

V gene: TRBV18
CDR3 length: 14
CDR3 protein: CASSRQGRNTEAFF

V gene: TRBV2
CDR3 length: 13
CDR3 protein: CASGRGQGGEQFF

V gene: TRBV5-1
CDR3 length: 14
CDR3 protein: CASRTNRGKGGYTF

V gene: TRBV5-1
CDR3 length: 15
CDR3 protein: CASRPGLLGQETQYF

V gene: TRBV19
CDR3 length: 13
CDR3 protein: CASSIAVNTEAFF

V gene: TRBV10-3
CDR3 length: 13
CDR3 protein: CAINSGNNSPLHF

V gene: TRBV6-1
CDR3 length: 15
CDR3 protein: CASTPNRDRDYGYTF

V gene: TRBV7-6
CDR3 length: 15
CDR3 protein: CASSPLSGTGNTIYF

V gene: TRBV18
CDR3 length: 15
CDR3 protein: CASSPGTVAPYEQYF

V gene: TRBV7-6
CDR3 length: 15
CDR3 protein: CASSFHQSNTGELFF

V gene: TRBV5-6
CDR3 length: 15
CDR3 protein: CASSALAGGPDTQYF

V gene: TRBV19
CDR3 length: 15
CDR3 protein: CASTGRGRGVGKLFF

V gene: TRBV9
CDR3 length: 12
CDR3 protein: CASRASYNEQFF

V gene: TRBV5-1
CDR3 length: 16
CDR3 protein: CASSLVAGAFGNEQFF

V gene: TRBV7-8
CDR3 length: 13
CDR3 protein: CASSLVLSYEQYF

V gene: TRBV19
CDR3 length: 13
CDR3 protein: CASSIQLFSPLHF

V gene: TRBV10-3
CDR3 length: 12
CDR3 protein: CAITTGTYEQYF

V gene: TRBV18
CDR3 length: 16
CDR3 protein: CASSPNGGQANYGYTF

V gene: TRBV9
CDR3 length: 17
CDR3 protein: CASSAGGQGPFNYGYTF

V gene: TRBV4-2
CDR3 length: 19
CDR3 protein: CASSPSEGGTGTYNSPLHF

V gene: TRBV30
CDR3 length: 13
CDR3 protein: CAWSVLGGNTIYF

V gene: TRBV4-1
CDR3 length: 15
CDR3 protein: CASTDLATLAYGYTF

V gene: TRBV19
CDR3 length: 16
CDR3 protein: CASSTPRGQGPVEAFF

V gene: TRBV6-5
CDR3 length: 11
CDR3 protein: CASSDRAEAFF

V gene: TRBV5-5
CDR3 length: 14
CDR3 protein: CASSLAGVTDTQYF

V gene: TRBV5-6
CDR3 length: 14
CDR3 protein: CASRRGARNNEQFF

V gene: TRBV27
CDR3 length: 16
CDR3 protein: CASSFVSGLGYTEAFF

V gene: TRBV5-1
CDR3 length: 13
CDR3 protein: CASSLQFTDTQYF

V gene: TRBV6-1
CDR3 length: 13
CDR3 protein: CASSDSSSLPQHF

V gene: TRBV5-1
CDR3 length: 15
CDR3 protein: CASSARTGPNTEAFF

V gene: TRBV4-2
CDR3 length: 18
CDR3 protein: CASSFPGLAGGPGYEQYF

V gene: TRBV29-1
CDR3 length: 15
CDR3 protein: CSVTRGQVQNTEAFF

V gene: TRBV18
CDR3 length: 17
CDR3 protein: CASSPFPSGGVSDTQYF

V gene: TRBV6-1
CDR3 length: 17
CDR3 protein: CASSVAGTGANRYGYTF

V gene: TRBV7-9
CDR3 length: 15
CDR3 protein: CASSLRTGASYEQYF

V gene: TRBV6-5
CDR3 length: 16
CDR3 protein: CASSYSSSGGAGTQYF

V gene: TRBV7-6
CDR3 length: 16
CDR3 protein: CASSLDISGVGSGYTF

V gene: TRBV27
CDR3 length: 16
CDR3 protein: CASSSIGAGLTDTQYF

V gene: TRBV7-2
CDR3 length: 18
CDR3 protein: CASSHLRGRVSGANVLTF

V gene: TRBV2
CDR3 length: 15
CDR3 protein: CASSRTSGPYNEQFF

V gene: TRBV18
CDR3 length: 13
CDR3 protein: CASSLQGKHGYTF

V gene: TRBV18
CDR3 length: 14
CDR3 protein: CASSPGQRYSPLHF

V gene: TRBV6-5
CDR3 length: 15
CDR3 protein: CASRARTRLEETQYF

V gene: TRBV5-4
CDR3 length: 12
CDR3 protein: CASSLDSYGYTF

V gene: TRBV30
CDR3 length: 16
CDR3 protein: CAWSATRQGNNSPLHF

V gene: TRBV5-5
CDR3 length: 15
CDR3 protein: CASSKMTAFNTEAFF

V gene: TRBV7-2
CDR3 length: 16
CDR3 protein: CASSEPQGAGWSSAFF

V gene: TRBV4-1
CDR3 length: 15
CDR3 protein: CASSPDWGGTDTQYF

V gene: TRBV25-1
CDR3 length: 14
CDR3 protein: CASVGRGLRTEAFF

V gene: TRBV19
CDR3 length: 12
CDR3 protein: CASSRTGSGYTF

V gene: TRBV11-2
CDR3 length: 16
CDR3 protein: CASSLGRGLSGNTIYF

V gene: TRBV6-1
CDR3 length: 15
CDR3 protein: CASSSLTWTVYEQYF

V gene: TRBV25-1
CDR3 length: 14
CDR3 protein: CASRGQGRGQPQHF

V gene: TRBV27
CDR3 length: 15
CDR3 protein: CASSLSWDMSYEQYF

V gene: TRBV19
CDR3 length: 15
CDR3 protein: CASSTSQGSGNTIYF